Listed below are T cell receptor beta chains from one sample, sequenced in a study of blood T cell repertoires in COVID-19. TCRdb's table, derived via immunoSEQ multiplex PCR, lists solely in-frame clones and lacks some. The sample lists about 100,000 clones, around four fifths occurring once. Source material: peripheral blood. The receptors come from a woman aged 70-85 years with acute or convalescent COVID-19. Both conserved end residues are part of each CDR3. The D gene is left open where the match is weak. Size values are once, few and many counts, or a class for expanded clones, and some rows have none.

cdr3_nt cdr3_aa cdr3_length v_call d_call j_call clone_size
TGTGCCAGTAGTTATTCGGACAGGGGTGGGGGTCAGCCCCAGCATTTT CASSYSDRGGGQPQHF 16 TRBV19 TRBD1 TRBJ1-5 NA
TGCAGGAGGGCAAACACTGAAGCTTTCTTT CRRANTEAFF 10 TRBV20-1 NA TRBJ1-1 few
TGTGCCAGCAGCATTCAAGCGGGGGGGCTCACAGATACGCAGTATTTT CASSIQAGGLTDTQYF 16 TRBV7-2 TRBD2 TRBJ2-3 NA
TGTGCCAGCAAGGACGGAGGGGGGGCCTACAATGAGCAGTTCTTC CASKDGGGAYNEQFF 15 TRBV9 NA TRBJ2-1 NA
TGTGCCAGCAGCTTAGAAGCAGGCTACGAGCAGTACTTC CASSLEAGYEQYF 13 TRBV7-9 NA TRBJ2-7 NA
TGTGCCAGTAGGGGAGGGGCCGGATCACCCCTCCACTTT CASRGGAGSPLHF 13 TRBV6-5 NA TRBJ1-6 NA
TGTGCCAGTAGTATAGAAGGAACAGGGAACTATGGCTACACCTTC CASSIEGTGNYGYTF 15 TRBV19 NA TRBJ1-2 NA
TGTGCCAGCAGCTTAGCCAGGTTCTACACCCCGGGGGGCAATCAGCCCCAGCATTTT CASSLARFYTPGGNQPQHF 19 TRBV7-8 NA TRBJ1-5 NA
TGCGCCAGCAGCCAAGACACAGCCCTCTACTATGGCTACACCTTC CASSQDTALYYGYTF 15 TRBV4-1 NA TRBJ1-2 NA
TGCGCCAGCAGCCAAGAACTGGAGGAGTCTGGAAACACCATATATTTT CASSQELEESGNTIYF 16 TRBV4-1 NA TRBJ1-3 NA